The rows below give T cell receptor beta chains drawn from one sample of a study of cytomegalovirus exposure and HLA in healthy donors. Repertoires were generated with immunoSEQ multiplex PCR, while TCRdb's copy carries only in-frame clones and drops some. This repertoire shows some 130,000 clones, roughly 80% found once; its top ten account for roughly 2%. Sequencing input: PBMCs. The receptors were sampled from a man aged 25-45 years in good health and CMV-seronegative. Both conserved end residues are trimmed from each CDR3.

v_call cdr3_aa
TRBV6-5 ASSYYTGGTYEQY
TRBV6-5 ASSYSQSDRAIEAF
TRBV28 ASSPTSTDTQY
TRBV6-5 ASSLDRGLDTQY
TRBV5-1 ASSGGTSGTGTQY
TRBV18 ASSPQHMNTEAF
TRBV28 ASSLQGGNTIY
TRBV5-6 ASSPGTANNEQF
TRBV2 ASRNRGTLYGYT
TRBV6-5 ASSYMTGDGYT
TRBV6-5 ASSKTSGRASEQF
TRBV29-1 SVPRGLGAF
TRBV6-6 ASTASRYTGELF
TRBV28 ASSPSTVTGYGYT
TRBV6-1 ASSEAGTNEKLF
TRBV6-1 ASSVQGGWTEAF
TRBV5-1 ASSLAEQGFGTGELF
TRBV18 ASSPVWTSGPEGKGELF
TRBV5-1 ASSEGSGSYNEQF
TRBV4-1 ASSPFSGGAYEQY
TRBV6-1 ASSEGGKSTDTQY
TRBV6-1 ASSELQGAWQPQH
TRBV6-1 ASSGQVDPSYEQY
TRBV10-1 ASSDGGLEQF
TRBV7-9 ASSLVGTSNNEQF
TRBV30 AWNRGTNQPQH
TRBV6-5 ASSPFRPGTQY
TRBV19 ASSMPRDKQY
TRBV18 ASSPRSSYEQY
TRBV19 ASSTGGTVWNQPQH
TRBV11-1 ASSFSREETQY
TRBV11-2 ASSLDRGGWETQY
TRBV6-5 ASSGGRSSDEQF
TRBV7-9 ASSTAVLAGARYEQY
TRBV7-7 ASSLELYEQY
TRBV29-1 SARTGANTGELF
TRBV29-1 SVGLAGGTNTGELF
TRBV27 ASSLAPPGLGTEAF
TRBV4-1 ASSQGGEGPYEQY
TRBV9 ASSVGPTGGQETQY
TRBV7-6 ASSLAGGPGEQY
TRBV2 ASSGQQNQPQH
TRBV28 ASKKLGYGYT
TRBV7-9 ASSSGQGPRATGEKLF
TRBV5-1 ASRVLAGGTNEQF
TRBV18 ASSPPRLAQRTEQF
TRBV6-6 ASSLAGDEYGYT
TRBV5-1 ASSLSSINYGYT
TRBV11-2 ASSFPLQGTNEQF
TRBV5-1 ASSFPNTDTQY
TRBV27 ASSFLFGVGGTDTQY
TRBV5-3 ARPHPDRTATNEKLF
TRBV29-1 SVEGGRDTEAF
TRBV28 ASSLFGQGISTDTQY
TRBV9 ASSVFSGETQY
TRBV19 ASSQTGYSGNTIY
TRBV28 ASSPGTSGSGANVLT